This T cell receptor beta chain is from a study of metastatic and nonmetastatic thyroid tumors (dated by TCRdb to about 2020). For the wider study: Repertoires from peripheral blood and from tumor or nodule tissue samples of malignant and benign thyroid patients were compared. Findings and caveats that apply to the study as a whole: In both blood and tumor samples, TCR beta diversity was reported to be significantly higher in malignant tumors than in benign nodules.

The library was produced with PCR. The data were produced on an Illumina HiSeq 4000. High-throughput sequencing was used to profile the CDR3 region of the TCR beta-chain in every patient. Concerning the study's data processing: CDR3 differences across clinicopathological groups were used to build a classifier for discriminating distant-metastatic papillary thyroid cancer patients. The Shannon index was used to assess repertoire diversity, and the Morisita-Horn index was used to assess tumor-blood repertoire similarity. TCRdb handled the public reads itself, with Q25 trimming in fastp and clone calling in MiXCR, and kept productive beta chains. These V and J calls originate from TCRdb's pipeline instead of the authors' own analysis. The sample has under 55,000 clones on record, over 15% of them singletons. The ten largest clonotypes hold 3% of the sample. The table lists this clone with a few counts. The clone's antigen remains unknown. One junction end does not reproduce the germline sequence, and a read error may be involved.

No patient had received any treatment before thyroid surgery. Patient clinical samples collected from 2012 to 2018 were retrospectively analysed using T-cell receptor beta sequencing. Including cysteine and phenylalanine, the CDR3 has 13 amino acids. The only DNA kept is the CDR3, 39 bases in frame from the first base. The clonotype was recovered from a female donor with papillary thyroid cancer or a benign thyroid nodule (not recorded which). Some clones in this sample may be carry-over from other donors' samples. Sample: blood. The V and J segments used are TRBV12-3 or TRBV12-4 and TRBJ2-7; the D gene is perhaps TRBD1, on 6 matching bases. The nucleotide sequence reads TGTTCCAGCAGCGGACAGCGAAAAGGCGAGCAGTACTTC. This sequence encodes CSSSGQRKGEQYF.